A selection of T cell receptor beta chains follows, all from one sample in a study of CXCR3-negative and CXCR3-positive naive CD8 T cells. With the 5' RACE reads reprocessed, TCRdb shows one record per CDR3 protein and no DNA. The ten top clones account for less than 1.1%, within a sample of about 90,000 distinct CDR3 sequences. Sample: naive CXCR3- CD8+ T cells from blood. These receptor sequences come from a human donor in good health. Some clones in this sample may be carry-over from other donors' samples. Both conserved end residues are part of each CDR3. Not every row has a clone size; where given, it reads once, few, many or a size class.

len	v_gene	abundance	j_gene	CDR3aa
14	TRBV29-1	-	TRBJ2-7	CSVDRSGTPYEQYF
16	TRBV7-9	-	TRBJ2-3	CASSFRGGGAEDTQYF
15	TRBV6-1	-	TRBJ2-7	CASSVSGQDYDEQYF
17	TRBV29-1	-	TRBJ1-2	CSVLREELSYYSYGYTF
12	TRBV5-6	-	TRBJ2-5	CASSSRGETQYF
15	TRBV6-5	-	TRBJ2-7	CASRAGHYIPSEQYF
14	TRBV5-1	-	TRBJ1-6	CASSLGLSDSPLHF
15	TRBV13	-	TRBJ2-3	CASSWDRGTTDTQYF
13	TRBV18	-	TRBJ2-1	CASSPGSYNEQFF
16	TRBV29-1	-	TRBJ2-3	CSVEDSGAGGRYTQYF
14	TRBV29-1	-	TRBJ1-5	CSALGSQGNQPQHF
11	TRBV12-3/TRBV12-4	-	TRBJ2-7	CASSAWGEQYF
16	TRBV9	-	TRBJ1-3	CASSPSGRNSGNTIYF
15	TRBV7-2	-	TRBJ1-1	CASSLGAGAFTEAFF
12	TRBV29-1	-	TRBJ1-2	CSDNTGNYGYTF
16	TRBV14	-	TRBJ2-7	CASSQGRGLAGDEQYF
14	TRBV5-6	-	TRBJ2-1	CASSLGGAFYEQFF
12	TRBV29-1	-	TRBJ1-2	CSVPTGAEGYTF
15	TRBV3-1	-	TRBJ2-1	CASSLGLAGSHEQFF
13	TRBV7-2	-	TRBJ1-1	CASSFAPHTEAFF
15	TRBV6-6	-	TRBJ2-1	CASSADRGRHNEQFF
15	TRBV28	-	TRBJ2-7	CASSQYGGRTYEQYF
14	TRBV29-1	-	TRBJ2-1	CSGAGLAQYNEQFF
13	TRBV29-1	-	TRBJ2-7	CSPSTGSSYEQYF
16	TRBV20-1	-	TRBJ2-1	CSARDRGGVSYNEQFF
17	TRBV4-2	-	TRBJ2-3	CASSQDWSGQSTDTQYF
15	TRBV4-2	-	TRBJ1-1	CASSGGEGVNTEAFF
14	TRBV28	-	TRBJ1-4	CASSLLGQNEKLFF
14	TRBV7-2	-	TRBJ2-1	CASSLEMDYNEQFF
14	TRBV11-2	-	TRBJ2-4	CASGNTGESNIQYF
12	TRBV7-9	-	TRBJ1-5	CASSFGDQPQHF
15	TRBV10-1	-	TRBJ2-1	CASSEGDPTYNEQFF
12	TRBV6-2/TRBV6-3	-	TRBJ2-7	CASSYSPLEQYF
14	TRBV29-1	-	TRBJ2-3	CSVEGGQFTDTQYF
13	TRBV20-1	-	TRBJ2-7	CSARVGTTYEQYF
15	TRBV7-7	-	TRBJ2-1	CASSRLDSEYNEQFF
14	TRBV9	-	TRBJ1-1	CASSQTGWNTEAFF
14	TRBV5-1	medium-sized	TRBJ2-1	CASTGGPSYNEQFF
18	TRBV6-5	-	TRBJ2-2	CATHGTRLAGVFAGELFF
14	TRBV27	-	TRBJ2-7	CASSLRGVAYEQYF
13	TRBV6-4	-	TRBJ2-2	CASSAESTGELFF
14	TRBV7-2	-	TRBJ1-2	CASSFGTAIYGYTF
13	TRBV19	-	TRBJ1-1	CASSWGSNTEAFF
13	TRBV20-1	-	TRBJ2-5	CSARDPSQETQYF
12	TRBV7-2	-	TRBJ2-2	CASSLQTGELFF
17	TRBV20-1	-	TRBJ1-3	CSANPLDTDSSGNTIYF
13	TRBV29-1	-	TRBJ1-1	CSAVGGQNTEAFF
18	TRBV7-2	-	TRBJ2-3	CASSLVGSGDISTDTQYF
13	TRBV19	-	TRBJ1-2	CASSPLDTYGYTF